The sequence of this TCR beta chain was determined in a study of post-analysis software for immune sequencing data. Whole-study results and caveats: Multiple sclerosis was associated with a significant reduction in normalized Chao1 diversity relative to controls.

Of note for this clonotype: Its cognate antigen is unknown.

Unique molecular identifiers were built into the TCR beta cDNA libraries. TCRdb reprocessed the PCR reads via MiXCR and lists one record per CDR3 protein. The table shows about half a million distinct CDR3 sequences, with 30% to 40% occurring only once. This clonotype originated in a girl under 18 with multiple sclerosis. The sequenced sample consisted of blood.

The CDR3 region is CASSPKGQGMSGYTF. CDR3 sequence (DNA): TGCGCCAGCAGCCCCAAAGGACAGGGAATGTCTGGCTACACCTTC. This chain connects TRBV4-1 to TRBJ1-2, with 8 bases identical to TRBD1. This CDR3 is built from 15 residues. V was pared by 4 bases and J by 7 bases, with 11 bases of the junction left unmatched. CDR1 and CDR2 (germline): MGHRA, YSYEKL.